This T cell receptor (beta chain) was retrieved from a study of T cells in Graves' hyperthyroidism and ophthalmopathy. Study context: Peripheral blood was secured at the point of initial diagnosis, before any treatment.

The source material, RNA transcripts, was used to amplify TCR beta CDR3 regions. The HTBI primer set was used in a first-round RT-PCR of the TCR CDR3. TCRdb fed the multiplex PCR reads into MiXCR, producing one record per CDR3 protein. The sample shows hundreds of thousands of distinct CDR3 sequences, about 15% of them seen only once. Exclusion of patients followed from uncontrolled infection, other autoimmune disease, pregnancy or lactation. Based on clinical symptoms, serum thyroxine and TRAb, thyroid ultrasound and orbital computed tomography, diagnoses were reached. After removal of 6 bases from V and 5 bases from J, the junction contained 9 bases not matched to a gene. The length of the CDR3 is 15 residues. The germline V gene encodes CDR1 MNHNS and CDR2 SASEGT. A remark on this clonotype: As yet, its antigen is unknown.

Broader study findings: Most clonotypes that expanded in the thyroid above 0.001 also showed up in blood.

This receptor was obtained from a man between 18 and 29 years old with Graves' ophthalmopathy. The rearrangement links TRBV6-1 to TRBJ2-7, with 11 nucleotides matching TRBD1. The sequencing input was blood. CDR3 loop: CASRKSGQGGHEQYF. As DNA, the CDR3 is TGTGCCAGCAGAAAATCGGGACAGGGGGGCCACGAGCAGTACTTC.